Below, one TCR beta chain is given with its context. Its matching antigen is unknown. The entry originates in a study of identifying expanded T cells in peripheral blood. Generated by immunoSEQ multiplex PCR, the TCRdb table keeps only in-frame clones and is missing some. The table lists around 100,000 clones, 75% to 90% of them singletons. Study-level points and caveats: Across healthy donors, higher total template counts meant significantly greater roughly 2-week count variance. Differentially abundant clones: approximately 1.3 between replicates, approximately 15 at about two weeks, more than 18 at four.

Healthy donors had no documented immune events, such as infections, while sampled. The V gene's germline CDR1 is KGHSH and CDR2 LQKENI. The CDR3 is 15 amino acids. Trimming pared 6 bases from V and 1 base from J, leaving 15 bases between. The clonotype originates from a person aged 18-70 years in good health. Sequencing was performed on blood. The rearrangement uses TRBV18 and TRBJ1-1; D perhaps matches TRBD1 (6 bases). This CDR3 reads CASSRGFNPNTEAFF. CDR3 in DNA: TGTGCCAGCTCCAGGGGTTTTAACCCGAACACTGAAGCTTTCTTT.